These 23 T cell receptor beta chains originate from one sample sequenced in a study of early T cells in non-severe SARS-CoV-2 infection. TCRdb ran MiXCR on the 5' RACE reads and lists one entry per CDR3 protein. Seen here are about 26,000 distinct CDR3 sequences, more than 4.5% observed once, and the top ten hold more than 3.5%. The sample was whole blood. The source of these receptors is an adult who was a healthcare worker with PCR-confirmed SARS-CoV-2 infection or an uninfected control (not recorded which).

This clonotype was counted only a few times. The J gene is TRBJ1-1, the V gene TRBV11-2; the D is unclear. Deletions cut 0 bases from V and 3 bases from J, with 11 bases between. The V gene's germline CDR1 is SGHAT and CDR2 FQNNGV. The length of the CDR3 is 15 residues. CDR3 DNA: TGTGCCAGCAGCTTAGAAATGCGGGAGGACACTGAAGCTTTCTTT. Its protein product is CASSLEMREDTEAFF.

This clonotype was detected ten times or more. The V gene is TRBV10-3, the J gene TRBJ1-1; D is undetermined. In germline, CDR1 is ENHRY, CDR2 SYGVKD. Trimming removed 4 bases at V and 1 base at J, with 7 bases between. The CDR3 extends over 13 amino acids. CDR3 sequence: CAISGQPNTEAFF. The CDR3 DNA sequence: TGTGCCATCAGTGGCCAGCCGAACACTGAAGCTTTCTTT.

This clonotype was detected ten times or more. The chain's CDR3 is CASSLRVNLAGEQQETQYF. The CDR3 coding sequence is TGTGCCAGCAGTTTAAGGGTAAACCTAGCGGGGGAGCAACAAGAGACCCAGTACTTC. The rearrangement joins TRBV12-3 or TRBV12-4 to TRBJ2-5; 10 bases are shared with TRBD2. The CDR3 runs 19 residues. J was trimmed by 2 bases and V by 2 bases; bases with no gene match: 14.

This clonotype turned up a few times. DNA for the CDR3: TGCGCCAGCAGCTTAGGGACTAACGAGGAGACCCAGTACTTC. Protein product: CASSLGTNEETQYF. The chain employs TRBV5-1 and TRBJ2-5; 7 nucleotides agree with TRBD2. CDR1 and CDR2 from the germline V gene are SGHRS and YFSETQ. With V trimmed by 2 bases and J by 5 bases, 6 bases remained unmatched. The CDR3 has 14 residues. The full variable domain, rest sourced from reference TRBV5-1 and TRBJ2-5, is KAGVTQTPRYLIKTRGQQVTLSCSPISGHRSVSWYQQTPGQGLQFLFEYFSETQRNKGNFPGRFSGRQFSNSRSEMNVSTLELGDSALYLCASSLGTNEETQYFGPGTRLLVL.

This clonotype occurred a few times. Just one base apart from a much larger clone, this may be a read error. The chain uses TRBV14 and TRBJ1-6; no reliable D call. CDR1 is SGHDN and CDR2 is FVKESK in the germline V gene. The CDR3 has 15 amino acids. The CDR3 coding sequence is TGTGCCGGCAGCCAGGACGGTATAAGCAATTCACCCCTCCACTTT. Its translation is CAGSQDGISNSPLHF.

This clonotype showed up just a few times. V is TRBV12-3 or TRBV12-4 and J is TRBJ1-4, with 8 bases that match TRBD1. Trimming removed 5 bases from V and 8 bases from J; junction bases left unmatched: 7. The CDR3 has 14 residues. DNA for the CDR3: TGTGCCAGCAGTCCAGGGGGCGCAGCCGAAAAACTGTTTTTT. Encoded protein: CASSPGGAAEKLFF.

By sample share, this clonotype is medium-sized. The chain uses TRBV10-3 and TRBJ1-2; D call uncertain. V was clipped by 9 bases and J by 5 bases, with 16 bases between them. Germline CDR1 ENHRY, CDR2 SYGVKD. This CDR3 is built from 13 residues. The CDR3 protein is CAIGGAPYYGYTF. In nucleotides, the CDR3 is TGTGCCATAGGCGGAGCCCCCTATTATGGCTACACCTTC.

This clonotype was detected ten times or more. The rearrangement links TRBV7-6 to TRBJ2-3; 8 nucleotides align to TRBD2. The trim removed 5 bases at V and 5 bases at J, leaving 18 bases unmatched. The CDR3 length is 18 residues. Germline assignment: CDR1 SGHVS and CDR2 FNYEAQ. CDR3 nucleotides: TGTGCCAGCAGCCGTATGGAGACGGGGCGGGGGGTTGAAGATACGCAGTATTTT. Translation: CASSRMETGRGVEDTQYF.

This clonotype was observed at least ten times. The chain has TRBV11-2 and TRBJ2-2; the D call may be TRBD1 or TRBD2 (5 bases each). CDR3 length: 14 residues. Trimming pared 4 bases from V and 6 bases from J, leaving 12 bases between. Germline V gene data show CDR1 as SGHAT and CDR2 as FQNNGV. The CDR3 nucleotides read TGTGCCAGCAGCTCATCAATGGGGGCCGGGGAGCTGTTTTTT. Its translation is CASSSSMGAGELFF.

The chain joins TRBV10-3 to TRBJ1-2; maybe TRBD1 (5 bases). Germline values: CDR1 ENHRY, CDR2 SYGVKD. The CDR3 contains 15 residues. V shed 6 bases and J shed 0 bases, with 14 bases lying between them. The CDR3 nucleotides read TGTGCCATCAGCGCGACAGAAAACCCTAACTATGGCTACACCTTC. Translated, it gives CAISATENPNYGYTF.

By its share, this clonotype is medium-sized (0.01 to 0.1%). A junction end diverges from the germline sequence, so it may reflect a read error. The chain combines TRBV20-1 with TRBJ2-5; 10 bases fit TRBD1. The V gene's germline CDR1 is DFQATT and CDR2 SNEGSKA (reference sequence). The CDR3 covers 13 residues. The CDR3 DNA sequence: TGTAGTAAGCCGGGACAGGGGCAAGAGACCCAGTACTTC. Translating it yields CSKPGQGQETQYF.

This clonotype was seen at least ten times. V is TRBV20-1 and J is TRBJ1-4; D remains unclear. CDR3 length equals 12 residues. V lost 5 bases, J lost 8 bases, and 12 bases lay in between. CDR1 DFQATT and CDR2 SNEGSKA come from the germline V gene (reference sequence). The CDR3 is CSAPQGREKLFF. The CDR3 DNA is TGCAGTGCTCCCCAAGGGAGGGAAAAACTGTTTTTT.

This clonotype was seen many times. The chain recombines TRBV25-1 with TRBJ1-1, with 8 bases identical to TRBD1. The germline V gene has CDR1 MGHDK and CDR2 SYGVNS. CDR3 size: 16 residues. Germline trimming cut 5 bases from V and 3 bases from J; bases unmatched to any gene: 11. In nucleotides, the CDR3 is TGTGCCAGCAGTAATTCCCAGGGGGCAGGGGACACTGAAGCTTTCTTT. Protein product: CASSNSQGAGDTEAFF.

This clonotype was recorded at least ten times. The CDR3 loop is CASSFTSGGWTDTQYF. The CDR3 DNA sequence: TGTGCCAGCAGCTTCACTAGCGGGGGGTGGACAGATACGCAGTATTTT. The rearrangement joins TRBV7-8 to TRBJ2-3; 12 bases are shared with TRBD2. This CDR3 spans 16 amino acids. Germline V gene sequence: CDR1 SGHVS, CDR2 FQNEAQ. J was trimmed by 3 bases and V by 3 bases; bases with no gene match: 4.

Only a few counts were recorded for this clonotype. V usage is TRBV4-1 and J usage is TRBJ1-1, with 8 bases identical to TRBD1. Germline V gene data show CDR1 as MGHRA and CDR2 as YSYEKL. V trimming: 1 base; J trimming: 0 bases; junction bases outside the gene matches: 4. The CDR3 sequence is 16 residues long. The CDR3 DNA is TGCGCCAGCAGCCAAGTGTGGACAGGGATGAACACTGAAGCTTTCTTT. Amino acid sequence: CASSQVWTGMNTEAFF.

This clonotype has a count of ten or more. The genes are TRBV20-1 and TRBJ1-3, with 7 positions matching TRBD1. The V and J ends lost 6 bases and 4 bases, in that order; junction bases with no gene match: 9. CDR3 length: 14 residues. Germline CDR1 and CDR2: DFQATT and SNEGSKA (reference sequence). This CDR3 reads CSAADRVVGNTIYF. CDR3 sequence (DNA): TGCAGTGCCGCCGACAGGGTAGTAGGAAACACCATATATTTT.

The chain has TRBV7-9 and TRBJ2-3; TRBD1 might be the D (5 bases). Germline V lookup: CDR1 SEHNR, CDR2 FQNEAQ (reference sequence). CDR3 size: 14 residues. The V gene lost 6 bases and the J gene lost 5 bases, with 15 bases spanning the gap. CDR3 coding DNA: TGTGCCAGCAGTCTAGACAGTAACCAAGATACGCAGTATTTT. Translation: CASSLDSNQDTQYF.

This clonotype was counted between two and nine times. The V gene is TRBV19, the J gene TRBJ1-5, with D uncertain. The CDR3 loop spans 13 amino acids. CDR1 and CDR2 (germline): LNHDA, SQIVND (reference sequence). V lost 1 base and J 6 bases, leaving 7 bases between the germline ends. The CDR3 nucleotides read TGTGCCAGTAGTATAGGGGTAATTCAGCCCCAGCATTTT. It is translated as CASSIGVIQPQHF. Complete variable domain (other parts from reference TRBV19 and TRBJ1-5): DGGITQSPKYLFRKEGQNVTLSCEQNLNHDAMYWYRQDPGQGLRLIYYSQIVNDFQKGDIAEGYSVSREKKESFPLTVTSAQKNPTAFYLCASSIGVIQPQHFGDGTRLSIL.

This clonotype was counted between two and nine times. The CDR3 DNA is TGTGCCAGCAGCCCCCCAGGAGAGACCCAGTACTTC. Its translation is CASSPPGETQYF. The chain recombines TRBV7-3 with TRBJ2-5, with D uncertain. The CDR3 has 12 residues. CDR1 and CDR2 (germline): SGHTA, FQGTGA. V was shortened by 5 bases and J by 4 bases, with 8 bases between the two germline ends.

The table lists this clonotype with many counts. This CDR3 reads CASGIGGFSYEQYF. For the CDR3, the DNA is TGTGCCAGTGGAATAGGGGGTTTCTCCTACGAGCAGTACTTC. The chain uses TRBV19 and TRBJ2-7, with D perhaps matching TRBD1 (6 bases). Germline V gene sequence: CDR1 LNHDA, CDR2 SQIVND (reference sequence). CDR3 size: 14 residues. V lost 8 bases and J 0 bases, leaving 14 bases between the germline ends. The variable domain in full, completed from reference TRBV19 and TRBJ2-7, reads DGGITQSPKYLFRKEGQNVTLSCEQNLNHDAMYWYRQDPGQGLRLIYYSQIVNDFQKGDIAEGYSVSREKKESFPLTVTSAQKNPTAFYLCASGIGGFSYEQYFGPGTRLTVT.

This clonotype came up a few times. The chain uses TRBV7-3 and TRBJ2-5; the D is unclear. In germline, CDR1 is SGHTA, CDR2 FQGTGA. This CDR3 contains 13 residues. Trimming left V 1 base short and J 3 bases short, with 6 bases between. The CDR3 DNA reads as TGTGCCAGCAGCTTAAATAACAAAGAGACCCAGTACTTC. Protein sequence: CASSLNNKETQYF.

This clonotype was counted a few times. V and J are TRBV29-1 and TRBJ2-1; 14 nucleotides line up with TRBD2. The ends lost 3 bases at V and 0 bases at J; junction bases unmatched: 4. The CDR3 sequence is 17 residues long. Germline-derived CDR1 and CDR2 are SQVTM and ANQGSEA. CDR3 DNA: TGCAGCGTTGAGACTAGCGGGGGGGAAAGCTCCTACAATGAGCAGTTCTTC. Protein: CSVETSGGESSYNEQFF.

This clonotype was detected ten times or more. J is TRBJ1-1 and V is TRBV6-6; weak D call: TRBD1 (6 bases). CDR1 MNHNY and CDR2 SVGAGI come from the germline V gene (reference sequence). V was pared by 5 bases and J by 1 base, with 11 bases between. CDR3 length equals 14 residues. The CDR3 sequence is CASSHRAGNTEAFF. The CDR3 coding sequence is TGTGCCAGCAGTCACAGGGCGGGGAACACTGAAGCTTTCTTT.